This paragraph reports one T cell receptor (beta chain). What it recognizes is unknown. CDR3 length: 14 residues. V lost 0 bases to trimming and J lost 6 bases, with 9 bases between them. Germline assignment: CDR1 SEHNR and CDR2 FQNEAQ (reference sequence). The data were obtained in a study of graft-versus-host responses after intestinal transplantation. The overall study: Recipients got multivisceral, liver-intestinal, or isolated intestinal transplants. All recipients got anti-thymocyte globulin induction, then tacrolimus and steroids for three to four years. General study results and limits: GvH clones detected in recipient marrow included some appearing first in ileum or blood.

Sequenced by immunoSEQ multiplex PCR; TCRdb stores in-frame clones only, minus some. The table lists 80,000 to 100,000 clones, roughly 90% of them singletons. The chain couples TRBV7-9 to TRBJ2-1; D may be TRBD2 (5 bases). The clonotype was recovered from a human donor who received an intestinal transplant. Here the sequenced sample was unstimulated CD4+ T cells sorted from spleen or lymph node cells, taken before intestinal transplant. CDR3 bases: TGTGCCAGCAGCTTAGCGGGCGGGCCCAATGAGCAGTTCTTC. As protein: CASSLAGGPNEQFF.